There are a few counts of the clone carrying this TCR beta chain. Its antigen is as yet unknown. These data are taken from a study of CD8 T cells in ankylosing spondylitis. Study-wide results and limits: Prior work had noted some motif variants in reactive arthritis blood and synovial fluid.

TCRdb called the 5' RACE reads again in MiXCR, with one record for every CDR3 protein. The data show about 270,000 distinct CDR3 sequences, roughly 32% seen once. Sequenced material: blood, either unsorted or a sorted T cell fraction (not recorded which). The sequence was collected from a male donor with ankylosing spondylitis or in good health (not recorded which).

The CDR3 nucleotides are TGCAGTGCTAGAGATCATGGGGTCTCGTGGGATACGCAGTATTTT. Protein: CSARDHGVSWDTQYF. V usage is TRBV20-1 and J usage is TRBJ2-3; D gene uncertain. The CDR3 runs 15 residues. V was clipped by 0 bases and J by 6 bases, with 16 bases between them. Germline CDR1 reads DFQATT; CDR2 reads SNEGSKA (reference sequence).